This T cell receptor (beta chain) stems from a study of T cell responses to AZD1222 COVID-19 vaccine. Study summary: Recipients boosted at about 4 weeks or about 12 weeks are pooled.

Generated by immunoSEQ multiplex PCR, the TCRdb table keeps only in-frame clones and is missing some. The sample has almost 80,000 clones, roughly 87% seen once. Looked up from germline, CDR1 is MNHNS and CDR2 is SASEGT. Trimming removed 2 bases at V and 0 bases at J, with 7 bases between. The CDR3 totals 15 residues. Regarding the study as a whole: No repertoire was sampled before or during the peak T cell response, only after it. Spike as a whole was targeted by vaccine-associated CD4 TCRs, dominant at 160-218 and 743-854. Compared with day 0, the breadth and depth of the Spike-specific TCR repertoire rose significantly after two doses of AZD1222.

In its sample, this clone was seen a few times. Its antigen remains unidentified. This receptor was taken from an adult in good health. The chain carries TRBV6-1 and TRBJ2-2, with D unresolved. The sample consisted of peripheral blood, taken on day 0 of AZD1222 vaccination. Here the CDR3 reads CASSEQFANTGELFF. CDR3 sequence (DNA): TGTGCCAGCAGTGAACAGTTCGCGAACACCGGGGAGCTGTTTTTT.